This T cell receptor beta chain was recorded in a study of control samples from healthy donors and cancer patients. Sequencing was performed with immunoSEQ multiplex PCR; in TCRdb, only in-frame clones are kept and a portion is missing. The sample contains approximately 86,000 clones, around nine tenths of which appear only once. Germline loops: CDR1 SEHNR, CDR2 FQNEAQ (reference sequence). CDR3 length: 15 residues. Trimming stripped 3 bases from V and 4 bases from J, with 15 bases between. The chain couples TRBV7-9 to TRBJ1-2, with D perhaps TRBD1 (5 bases). The sequenced sample was blood. The sequence was collected from a man aged 25 to 40 in good health. The CDR3 nucleotides are TGTGCCAGCAGCTTGGGGCAGGGATCGAGCTATGGCTACACCTTC. Protein: CASSLGQGSSYGYTF.